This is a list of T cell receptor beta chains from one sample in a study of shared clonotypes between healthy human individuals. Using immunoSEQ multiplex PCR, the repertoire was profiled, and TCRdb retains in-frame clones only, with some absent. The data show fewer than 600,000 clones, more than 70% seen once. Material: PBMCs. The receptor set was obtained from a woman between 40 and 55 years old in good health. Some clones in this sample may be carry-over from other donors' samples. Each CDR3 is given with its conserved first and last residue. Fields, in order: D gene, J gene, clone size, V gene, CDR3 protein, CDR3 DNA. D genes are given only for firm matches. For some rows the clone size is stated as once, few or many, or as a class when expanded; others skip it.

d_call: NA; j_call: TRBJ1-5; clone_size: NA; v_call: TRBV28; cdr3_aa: CASSLIGGTSNQPQHF; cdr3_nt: TGTGCCAGCAGTTTAATTGGGGGGACCAGCAATCAGCCCCAGCATTTT
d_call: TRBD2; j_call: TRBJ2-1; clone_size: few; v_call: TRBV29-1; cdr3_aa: CSVDRRGRGYNEQFF; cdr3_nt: TGCAGCGTTGATCGGCGCGGGAGGGGCTACAATGAGCAGTTCTTC
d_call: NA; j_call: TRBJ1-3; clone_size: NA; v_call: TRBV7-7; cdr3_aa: CASSLTLNAGLSGNTIYF; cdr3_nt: TGTGCTAGCAGCTTAACACTGAATGCGGGCCTCTCTGGAAACACCATATATTTT
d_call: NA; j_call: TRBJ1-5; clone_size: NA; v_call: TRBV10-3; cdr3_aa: CAISVHQGPQSAQHF; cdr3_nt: TGTGCCATCAGCGTACACCAGGGGCCTCAATCAGCCCAGCATTTT
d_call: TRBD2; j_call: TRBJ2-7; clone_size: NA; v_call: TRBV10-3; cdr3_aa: CAISGTSESDEQYF; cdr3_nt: TGTGCCATCAGTGGCACTAGCGAGAGCGACGAGCAGTACTTC
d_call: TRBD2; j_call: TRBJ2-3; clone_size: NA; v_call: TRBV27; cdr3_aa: CAARTSGSDTQYF; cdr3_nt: TGTGCCGCCAGGACTAGCGGGAGTGATACGCAGTATTTT
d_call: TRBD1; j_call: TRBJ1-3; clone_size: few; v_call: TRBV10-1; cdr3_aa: CASSWGQGATGNTIYF; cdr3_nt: TGCGCCAGCAGCTGGGGACAGGGGGCGACAGGAAACACCATATATTTT
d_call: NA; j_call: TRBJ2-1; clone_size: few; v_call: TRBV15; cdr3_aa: CASARGGYNEQFF; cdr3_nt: TGTGCCAGCGCCAGGGGAGGCTACAATGAGCAGTTCTTC
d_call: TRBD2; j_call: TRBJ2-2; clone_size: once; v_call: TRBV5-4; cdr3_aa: CASSYRTSSTGELFF; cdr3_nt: TGTGCCAGCAGCTATCGGACTAGCTCCACCGGGGAGCTGTTTTTT
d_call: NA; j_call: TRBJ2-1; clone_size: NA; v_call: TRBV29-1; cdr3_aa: CSVGTHNEQFF; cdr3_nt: TGCAGCGTTGGAACTCACAATGAGCAGTTCTTC
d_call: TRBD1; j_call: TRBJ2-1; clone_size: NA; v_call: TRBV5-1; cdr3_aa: CASSKDRAYNEQFF; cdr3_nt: TGCGCCAGCAGCAAGGACAGGGCATACAATGAGCAGTTCTTC
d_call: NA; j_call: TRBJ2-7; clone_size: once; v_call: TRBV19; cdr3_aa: CASSTLQGLPYEQYF; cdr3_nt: TGTGCCAGTAGTACCCTCCAAGGACTTCCCTACGAGCAGTACTTC
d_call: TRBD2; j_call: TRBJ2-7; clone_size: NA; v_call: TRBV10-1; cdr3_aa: CASSRLALLSHEQYF; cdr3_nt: TGCGCCAGCAGTCGACTAGCGCTTCTCTCCCACGAGCAGTACTTC
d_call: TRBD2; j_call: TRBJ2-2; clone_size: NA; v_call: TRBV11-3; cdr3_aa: CASSPGSSGRAAGELFF; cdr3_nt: TGTGCCAGCAGCCCCGGGTCGAGCGGGAGGGCTGCCGGGGAGCTGTTTTTT
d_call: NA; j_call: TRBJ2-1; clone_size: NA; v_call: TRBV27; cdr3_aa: CASSHHPSNEQFF; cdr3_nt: TGTGCCAGCAGTCACCACCCCTCCAATGAGCAGTTCTTC
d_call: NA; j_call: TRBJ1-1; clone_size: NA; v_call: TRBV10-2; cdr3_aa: CASSVGVNTEAFF; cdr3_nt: TGCGCCAGCAGTGTAGGGGTGAACACTGAAGCTTTCTTT
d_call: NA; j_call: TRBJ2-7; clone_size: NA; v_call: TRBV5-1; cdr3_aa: CASSGTGNWNEQYF; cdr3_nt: TGCGCCAGCAGCGGTACAGGGAATTGGAACGAGCAGTACTTC
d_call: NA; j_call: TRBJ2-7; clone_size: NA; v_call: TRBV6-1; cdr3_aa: CASSEALRGWTYEQYF; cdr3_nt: TGTGCCAGCAGTGAAGCGCTTCGGGGTTGGACCTACGAGCAGTACTTC
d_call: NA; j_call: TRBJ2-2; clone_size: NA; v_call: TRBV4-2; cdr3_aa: CASSQPTGTTGELFF; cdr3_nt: TGTGCCAGCAGCCAACCAACAGGGACCACCGGGGAGCTGTTTTTT
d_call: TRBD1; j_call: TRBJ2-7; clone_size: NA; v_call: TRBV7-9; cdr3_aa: CASSLDGVGGDEQYF; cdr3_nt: TGTGCCAGCAGCTTAGATGGCGTAGGGGGCGACGAGCAGTACTTC
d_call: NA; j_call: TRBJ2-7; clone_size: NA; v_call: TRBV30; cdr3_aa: CAWSAQGGGYEQYF; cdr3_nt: TGTGCCTGGAGTGCACAGGGGGGGGGCTACGAGCAGTACTTC
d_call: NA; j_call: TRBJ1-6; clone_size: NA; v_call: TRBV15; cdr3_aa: CATSRGHRDSPLHF; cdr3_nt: TGTGCCACCAGCAGAGGCCACAGGGATTCACCCCTCCACTTT
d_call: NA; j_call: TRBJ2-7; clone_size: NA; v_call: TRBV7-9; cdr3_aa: CASSSPRGTAIYEQYF; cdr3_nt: TGTGCCAGCAGCTCCCCCCGGGGGACAGCTATCTACGAGCAGTACTTC
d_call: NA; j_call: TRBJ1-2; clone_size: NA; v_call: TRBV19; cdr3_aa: CASSFLGVGYTF; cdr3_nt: TGTGCCAGTAGCTTCTTGGGAGTAGGCTACACCTTC
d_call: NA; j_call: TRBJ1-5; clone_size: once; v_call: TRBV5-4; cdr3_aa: CATNEGGSNQPQHF; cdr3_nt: TGTGCCACCAATGAGGGGGGCAGCAATCAGCCCCAGCATTTT
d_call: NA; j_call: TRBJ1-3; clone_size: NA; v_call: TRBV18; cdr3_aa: CASSAGTSGNTIYF; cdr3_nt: TGTGCCAGCTCAGCAGGTACCTCTGGAAACACCATATATTTT
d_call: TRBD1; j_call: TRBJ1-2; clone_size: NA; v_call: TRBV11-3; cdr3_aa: CASSLAAPLTGKGYGYTF; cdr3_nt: TGTGCCAGCAGCTTAGCAGCACCCCTGACAGGGAAAGGTTATGGCTACACCTTC
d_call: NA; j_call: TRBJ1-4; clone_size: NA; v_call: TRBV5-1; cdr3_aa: CASSHTGNPLVEKLFF; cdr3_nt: TGCGCCAGCAGCCACACCGGGAACCCGCTAGTCGAAAAACTGTTTTTT
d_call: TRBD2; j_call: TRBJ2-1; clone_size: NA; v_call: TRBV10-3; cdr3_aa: CATQHLAEVSYNEQFF; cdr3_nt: TGTGCCACTCAACATCTAGCGGAGGTTTCCTACAATGAGCAGTTCTTC
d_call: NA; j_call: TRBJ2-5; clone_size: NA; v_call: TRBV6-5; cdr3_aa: CASSYYRAPTRETQYF; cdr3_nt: TGTGCCAGCAGTTACTACAGGGCTCCAACCAGGGAGACCCAGTACTTC
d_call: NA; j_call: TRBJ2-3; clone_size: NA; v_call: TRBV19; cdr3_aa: CASSFYEGDTQYF; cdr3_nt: TGTGCCAGTAGTTTCTACGAGGGAGATACGCAGTATTTT
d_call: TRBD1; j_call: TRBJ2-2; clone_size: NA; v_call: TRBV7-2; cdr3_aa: CASSLGQGMNTGELFF; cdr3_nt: TGTGCCAGCAGCTTGGGACAGGGGATGAACACCGGGGAGCTGTTTTTT
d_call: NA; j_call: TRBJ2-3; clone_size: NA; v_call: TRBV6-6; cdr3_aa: CASSYIDTQYF; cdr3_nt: TGTGCCAGCAGTTATATAGATACGCAGTATTTT
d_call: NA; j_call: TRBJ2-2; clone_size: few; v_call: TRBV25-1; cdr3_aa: CASSIVSTGELFF; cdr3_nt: TGTGCCAGCAGTATAGTGAGCACCGGGGAGCTGTTTTTT
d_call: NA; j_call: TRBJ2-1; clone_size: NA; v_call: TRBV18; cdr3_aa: CASFSASSYNEQFF; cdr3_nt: TGTGCCAGCTTTAGCGCCAGCTCCTACAATGAGCAGTTCTTC
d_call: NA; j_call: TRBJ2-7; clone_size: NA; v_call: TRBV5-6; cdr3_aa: CASSLSSSSYEQYF; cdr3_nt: TGTGCCAGCAGCTTGTCCTCATCTTCCTACGAGCAGTACTTC
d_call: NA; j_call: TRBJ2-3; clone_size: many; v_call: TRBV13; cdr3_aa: CASSSGRRWGTDTQYF; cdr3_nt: TGTGCCAGCAGCTCAGGACGTAGGTGGGGCACAGATACGCAGTATTTT
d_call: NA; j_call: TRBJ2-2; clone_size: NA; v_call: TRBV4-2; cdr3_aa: CASSQDGSLWTGELFF; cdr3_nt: TGTGCCAGCAGCCAAGATGGTTCTCTTTGGACCGGGGAGCTGTTTTTT
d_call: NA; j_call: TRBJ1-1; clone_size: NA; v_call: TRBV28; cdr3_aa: CASRRTPEVPEAFF; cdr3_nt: TGTGCCAGCAGGCGAACTCCAGAGGTGCCTGAAGCTTTCTTT
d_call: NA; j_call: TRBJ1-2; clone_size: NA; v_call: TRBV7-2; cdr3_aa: CASTIKSYRDGYTF; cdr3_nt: TGTGCCAGCACCATAAAGTCTTACCGCGATGGCTACACCTTC
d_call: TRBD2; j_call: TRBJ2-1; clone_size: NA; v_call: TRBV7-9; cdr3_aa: CASSVGTSGIWGSYNEQFF; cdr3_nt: TGTGCCAGCAGCGTAGGGACTAGCGGGATTTGGGGTTCCTACAATGAGCAGTTCTTC
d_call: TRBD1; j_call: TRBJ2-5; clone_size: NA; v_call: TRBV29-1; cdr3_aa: CSAETGSGETQYF; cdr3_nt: TGCAGCGCCGAGACAGGGAGCGGTGAGACCCAGTACTTC
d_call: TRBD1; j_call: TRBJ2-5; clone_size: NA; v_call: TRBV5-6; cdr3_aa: CASSLGDSLGRGTQYF; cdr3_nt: TGTGCCAGCAGCCTAGGGGACAGCCTCGGCCGGGGGACCCAGTACTTC
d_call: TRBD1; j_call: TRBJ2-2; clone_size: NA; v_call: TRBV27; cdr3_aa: CASTKGTGAYTGELFF; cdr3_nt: TGTGCCAGCACAAAGGGGACAGGGGCCTACACCGGGGAGCTGTTTTTT
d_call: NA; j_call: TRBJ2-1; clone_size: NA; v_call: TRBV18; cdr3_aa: CASSPVPGDQEFF; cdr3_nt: TGTGCCAGCTCACCGGTCCCAGGCGACCAGGAGTTCTTC
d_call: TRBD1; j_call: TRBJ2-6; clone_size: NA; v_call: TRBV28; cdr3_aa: CATPRGTGVFGANVLTF; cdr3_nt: TGTGCCACCCCCCGGGGGACAGGGGTCTTCGGGGCCAACGTCCTGACTTTC
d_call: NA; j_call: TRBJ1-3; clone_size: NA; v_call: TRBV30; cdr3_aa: CAWTKSSGNTIYF; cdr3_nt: TGTGCCTGGACCAAAAGCTCTGGAAACACCATATATTTT
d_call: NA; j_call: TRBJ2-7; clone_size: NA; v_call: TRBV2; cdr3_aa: CASSEGRATYEQYF; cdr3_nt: TGTGCCAGCAGTGAAGGCAGGGCAACCTACGAGCAGTACTTC
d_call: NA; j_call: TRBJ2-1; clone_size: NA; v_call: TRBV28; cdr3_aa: CASRTWREQFF; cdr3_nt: TGTGCCAGCAGGACCTGGCGGGAGCAGTTCTTC